This entry lists 25 T cell receptor beta chains sequenced from one sample in a study of cytomegalovirus exposure and HLA in healthy donors. The data were produced by immunoSEQ multiplex PCR, yet TCRdb's version contains in-frame clones alone and is incomplete. The sample lists 90,000 to 130,000 clones, approximately 90% occurring once. The specimen was PBMCs. Receptor source: a woman aged 30 to 39 in good health and CMV-seropositive.

The chain is built from TRBV7-9 and TRBJ1-2; D is uncertain. Germline V gene data show CDR1 as SEHNR and CDR2 as FQNEAQ (reference sequence). The CDR3 is 13 residues long. V lost 5 bases to trimming and J lost 0 bases, with 7 bases between them. This CDR3 is CASSVVANYGYTF. CDR3 bases: TGTGCCAGCAGCGTCGTCGCTAACTATGGCTACACCTTC. Full variable domain (rest looked up from reference TRBV7-9 and TRBJ1-2): DTGVSQNPRHKITKRGQNVTFRCDPISEHNRLYWYRQTLGQGPEFLTYFQNEAQLEKSRLLSDRFSAERPKGSFSTLEIQRTEQGDSAMYLCASSVVANYGYTFGSGTRLTVV.

A remark on this clone: Other DNA sequences of this sample code for an identical CDR3. V usage is TRBV11-3 and J usage is TRBJ2-1, with D tentatively TRBD1 (5 bases). V was pared by 1 base and J by 1 base, with 8 bases between. The CDR3 loop spans 15 amino acids. Germline lookup yields CDR1 SGHNT and CDR2 YENEEA. DNA of the CDR3: TGTGCCAGCAGCTTAGGTGACAGTTCCTACAATGAGCAGTTCTTC. It encodes CASSLGDSSYNEQFF.

Of note for this clone: Just one base apart from a much larger clone, this may be a read error. The chain combines TRBV19 with TRBJ1-1; D remains ambiguous. CDR3 length: 12 residues. In germline, CDR1 is LNHDA, CDR2 SQIVND (reference sequence). Between the trimmed V and J ends, which lost 4 bases and 6 bases, there was a span of 9 bases. The CDR3 spells CASSRGRAEAFF. The CDR3 nucleotides read TGTGCCAGTAGTAGAGGGAGGGCTGAAGCTTTCTTT.

The count of this clone is one. The chain couples TRBV6-1 to TRBJ1-1; the match to TRBD1 covers 7 bases. The CDR3 totals 12 residues. Trimming at V came to 4 bases and at J to 8 bases, leaving 4 bases not matched to a gene. Germline V gene data show CDR1 as MNHNS and CDR2 as SASEGT. This chain's CDR3 is CASSVYRGEAFF. The CDR3 DNA reads TGTGCCAGCAGTGTTTACAGGGGCGAAGCTTTCTTT.

The CDR3 nucleotides read TGTGCCAGCAGTGGACTAGCGGGACCCTCCTACAATGAGCAGTTCTTC. The encoded protein is CASSGLAGPSYNEQFF. The chain recombines TRBV6-1 with TRBJ2-1, with 11 positions matching TRBD2. There are 16 residues in the CDR3. V trimming: 4 bases; J trimming: 0 bases; junction bases outside the gene matches: 2. Germline-derived CDR1 and CDR2 are MNHNS and SASEGT.

The CDR3 DNA reads TGCGCCAGCAGCTTCACAGTTGGGGGGGAGACCCAGTACTTC. This translates into CASSFTVGGETQYF. The rearrangement joins TRBV5-1 to TRBJ2-5, with D tentatively TRBD2 (6 bases). The CDR3 is 14 residues long. V was shortened by 2 bases and J by 5 bases, with 13 bases between the two germline ends. Looked up from germline, CDR1 is SGHRS and CDR2 is YFSETQ.

This chain links TRBV18 with TRBJ1-3, with no clear D. Germline CDR1 and CDR2: KGHSH and LQKENI. The ends were cut back, 4 bases at V and 0 bases at J, with 10 bases in the middle. This CDR3 contains 15 residues. As DNA, the CDR3 is TGTGCCAGCTCACAAGGACTCTTCTCTGGAAACACCATATATTTT. Amino acids: CASSQGLFSGNTIYF.

The rearrangement links TRBV23-1 to TRBJ2-7, with D tentatively TRBD2 (6 bases). TRBV23-1 is an ORF; its function is uncertain. V lost 6 bases and J 3 bases, leaving 6 bases between the germline ends. There are 11 residues in the CDR3. The CDR3 protein is CASRRGYEQYF. The CDR3 bases are TGCGCCAGCAGGCGGGGCTACGAGCAGTACTTC.

The gene calls are TRBV4-3 and TRBJ2-3, with 7 bases aligning to TRBD2. CDR3 length equals 17 residues. Unmatched junction bases numbered 6, after V lost 0 bases and J lost 0 bases. Germline lookup yields CDR1 LGHNA and CDR2 YSLEER. The CDR3 sequence is CASSQDERRGSTDTQYF. The CDR3 DNA reads as TGCGCCAGCAGCCAAGATGAGAGGCGGGGGAGCACAGATACGCAGTATTTT.

The chain has TRBV4-1 and TRBJ1-3, with 8 bases aligning to TRBD1. V shed 2 bases, J shed 5 bases, and the junction held 8 bases outside the gene matches. The CDR3 totals 16 residues. CDR1 is MGHRA and CDR2 is YSYEKL in the germline V gene. CDR3 in amino acids: CASSQLDRVIRNTIYF. In nucleotides, the CDR3 is TGCGCCAGCAGCCAACTGGACAGGGTTATTCGAAACACCATATATTTT.

V gene TRBV4-1 combines with J gene TRBJ2-2; a possible D gene is TRBD1 (5 bases). This CDR3 contains 17 residues. The germline V gene has CDR1 MGHRA and CDR2 YSYEKL. The V and J ends lost 0 bases and 5 bases respectively, with 16 bases between them. Here the CDR3 reads CASSQESRAVRTGELFF. The CDR3 region has the DNA TGCGCCAGCAGCCAAGAGTCCAGGGCAGTAAGGACCGGGGAGCTGTTTTTT.

The genes are TRBV6-5 and TRBJ2-4; D is perhaps TRBD2 (5 bases). Trimming stripped 5 bases from V and 9 bases from J, with 14 bases between. The CDR3 consists of 13 residues. CDR1 is MNHEY, CDR2 SVGAGI, per germline. The CDR3 nucleotides read TGTGCCAGCAGTAGAGTTGGGGAGACCATTCAGTACTTC. Amino acid sequence: CASSRVGETIQYF.

The V and J genes are TRBV7-7 and TRBJ2-1, with D uncertain. The ends were cut back, 1 base at V and 5 bases at J, with 9 bases in the middle. The germline CDR1 and CDR2 sequences are SSHAT and FNYEAQ (reference sequence). The CDR3 consists of 14 residues. As DNA, the CDR3 is TGTGCCAGCAGCTTAGGGGTAGCCAACAATGAGCAGTTCTTC. Its protein product is CASSLGVANNEQFF.

This sequence joins TRBV5-5 and TRBJ2-3; perhaps TRBD2 as D (5 bases). The germline CDR1 and CDR2 sequences are SGHKS and YYEKEE (reference sequence). V lost 5 bases and J 3 bases, leaving 22 bases between the germline ends. The CDR3 contains 17 residues. The CDR3 region has the DNA TGTGCCAGCAGTTCCTTGACCCTGAGGAGGCTAACAGATACGCAGTATTTT. It translates to CASSSLTLRRLTDTQYF.

The chain recombines TRBV11-2 with TRBJ2-5; 14 bases map to TRBD2. The CDR3 runs 17 residues. V gave up 5 bases and J gave up 6 bases; unmatched junction bases: 11. Per germline, CDR1 SGHAT and CDR2 FQNNGV. The CDR3 spells CASSTPGTSGSWKTQYF. The CDR3 DNA is TGTGCCAGCAGCACCCCCGGGACTAGCGGGAGTTGGAAGACCCAGTACTTC.

This chain links TRBV7-2 with TRBJ2-1; D is possibly TRBD2 (6 bases). Trimming left V 6 bases short and J 8 bases short, with 11 bases between. Germline CDR1 and CDR2: SGHTA and FQGNSA. The CDR3 is made up of 12 amino acids. The CDR3 protein is CASRKPGDEQFF. CDR3 nucleotide sequence: TGTGCCAGCAGAAAACCGGGGGATGAGCAGTTCTTC.

The chain has TRBV7-9 and TRBJ2-1; D not certain. CDR1 SEHNR and CDR2 FQNEAQ come from the germline V gene (reference sequence). The CDR3 runs to 17 residues. The V end lost 4 bases, the J end lost 6 bases, and 22 bases lay between the germline ends. The CDR3 region is CASSYRGRHTLLNEQFF. The CDR3 DNA reads as TGTGCCAGCAGCTACCGTGGGCGACACACTCTACTCAATGAGCAGTTCTTC.

The count of this clone is one. This rearrangement joins TRBV2 to TRBJ2-1, with a weak D call TRBD1 (6 bases). This CDR3 has 15 amino acids. V was cut by 5 bases and J by 6 bases, with 17 bases left in between. Germline CDR1 is SNHLY and CDR2 is FYNNEI. Here the CDR3 reads CASSRRDTPLNEQFF. The DNA for the CDR3 is TGTGCCAGCAGTCGCCGGGACACCCCGCTCAATGAGCAGTTCTTC.

The chain joins TRBV11-2 to TRBJ2-7; TRBD1 agrees at 8 bases. With 4 bases clipped from V and 4 bases from J, the junction kept 0 bases outside the gene matches. Germline loops: CDR1 SGHAT, CDR2 FQNNGV. This CDR3 has 12 amino acids. CDR3 in amino acids: CASSWTGYEQYF. Written as DNA, the CDR3 is TGTGCCAGCAGCTGGACAGGGTACGAGCAGTACTTC.

This chain joins TRBV2 and TRBJ1-1, with D possibly matching TRBD1 (5 bases). With 2 bases removed from V and 1 base from J, the gap between germline ends came to 11 bases. The CDR3 has 15 amino acids. Germline CDR1 SNHLY, CDR2 FYNNEI. CDR3 in DNA: TGTGCCAGCAGTGAAAGGCCCCAGGGGAACACTGAAGCTTTCTTT. It specifies CASSERPQGNTEAFF.

The chain links TRBV13 to TRBJ2-2; 8 bases align to TRBD1. V lost 1 base to trimming and J lost 6 bases; unmatched junction nucleotides: 1. The germline V gene has CDR1 PRHDT and CDR2 FYEKMQ (reference sequence). CDR3 length: 14 residues. The CDR3 DNA reads as TGTGCCAGCAGCTTAGAGACAGGGGCCGGGGAGCTGTTTTTT. This gives the protein CASSLETGAGELFF.

This chain uses TRBV6-6 with TRBJ2-1; 8 bases are a match to TRBD2. The CDR3 runs to 16 residues. V lost 2 bases and J lost 5; bases outside the gene matches: 8. Germline V gene data show CDR1 as MNHNY and CDR2 as SVGAGI (reference sequence). DNA of the CDR3: TGTGCCAGCAGTTACCCTATGAGCGGGAGCAACAATGAGCAGTTCTTC. Its translation: CASSYPMSGSNNEQFF.

The chain carries TRBV30 and TRBJ2-5, with TRBD2 matching over 10 bases. Germline values: CDR1 GTSNPN, CDR2 SVGIG (reference sequence). V lost 1 base and J lost 4; bases outside the gene matches: 6. CDR3 length: 15 amino acids. The DNA for the CDR3 is TGTGCCTGGAGTGCTGTCAGCGGGAGGGCAGAGACCCAGTACTTC. The encoded protein is CAWSAVSGRAETQYF.

The V and J genes are TRBV4-3 and TRBJ2-7; weak D call: TRBD1 (6 bases). Germline assignment: CDR1 LGHNA and CDR2 YSLEER. The V end lost 1 base, the J end lost 5 bases, and 12 bases lay between the germline ends. The CDR3 has 14 residues. In DNA, the CDR3 is TGCGCCAGCAGCCAAGCACAGGGCTCGGACGAGCAGTACTTC. It is translated as CASSQAQGSDEQYF.

The chain joins TRBV15 to TRBJ2-3, with D unresolved. Germline V CDR1 and CDR2: LNHNV, YYDKDF (reference sequence). Between the trimmed V and J ends, which lost 4 bases and 4 bases, there was a span of 3 bases. This CDR3 is 11 amino acids long. The DNA of the CDR3 is TGTGCCACCAGCACGTCAGATACGCAGTATTTT. It encodes CATSTSDTQYF.